Each of the 17 T cell receptor beta chains below was sequenced from the same sample in a study of post-analysis software for immune sequencing data. Study-wide points: Four to six TRBV segments were more frequent in patients than controls; TRBV5-6, TRBV5-1 and TRBV20-1 belonged to this group.

No antigen is known for these receptors. Unique molecular identifiers were present in the TCR beta cDNA libraries. TCRdb redid the calling of the PCR reads with MiXCR, one entry per CDR3 protein. Of hundreds of thousands of distinct CDR3 sequences detected, roughly 30% appear once; the ten largest clones hold around 0.56%. Source material: blood. The receptors were sampled from a girl aged 10 to 17 with multiple sclerosis.

This clonotype has a handful of counts. A read error may produce the germline difference seen at one junction end. The chain employs TRBV5-1 and TRBJ2-7; D may be TRBD1 (6 bases). The germline gives CDR1 SGHRS, CDR2 YFSETQ. The CDR3 runs to 15 residues. The CDR3 DNA is TGCGCCGGCAGCGCCGAAGCCACAGGGTGGTACGAGCAGTACTTC. Translating gives CAGSAEATGWYEQYF. The whole variable domain, filled in from reference TRBV5-1 and TRBJ2-7, reads KAGVTQTPRYLIKTRGQQVTLSCSPISGHRSVSWYQQTPGQGLQFLFEYFSETQRNKGNFPGRFSGRQFSNSRSEMNVSTLELGDSALYLCAGSAEATGWYEQYFGPGTRLTVT.

This chain joins TRBV4-3 and TRBJ1-1; the D is unclear. V lost 1 base to trimming and J lost 4 bases, with 13 bases between them. This CDR3 region has 15 residues. The germline gives CDR1 LGHNA, CDR2 YSLEER. CDR3: CASSQASARPTEAFF. DNA for the CDR3: TGCGCCAGCAGCCAAGCGAGCGCCCGGCCCACTGAAGCTTTCTTT.

On this clonotype itself: It is likely a read error, because the conserved phenylalanine at the end of the CDR3 is missing. J is TRBJ1-2 and V is TRBV10-3; D gene ambiguous. The germline V and J ends were trimmed by 3 bases and 8 bases, with 13 bases remaining between them. The CDR3 spans 13 residues. Germline V gene sequence: CDR1 ENHRY, CDR2 SYGVKD. CDR3 nucleotides: TGTGCCATCAGTGAAGGTCGAAACACGGGCTACACCTGC. Amino acid sequence: CAISEGRNTGYTC.

The rearrangement joins TRBV18 to TRBJ2-1; 8 bases map to TRBD1. Germline assignment: CDR1 KGHSH and CDR2 LQKENI. The CDR3 extends over 15 amino acids. The V and J ends lost 3 bases and 5 bases, in that order; junction bases with no gene match: 6. The CDR3 DNA sequence: TGTGCCAGCTCACCTGGACAGGGCGGACACAATGAGCAGTTCTTC. Encoded protein: CASSPGQGGHNEQFF.

This clonotype was seen once. This rearrangement joins TRBV7-9 to TRBJ1-1; TRBD1 matches 8 bases. V trimming: 0 bases; J trimming: 1 base; junction bases outside the gene matches: 13. The CDR3 runs 19 residues. Germline CDR1 and CDR2: SEHNR and FQNEAQ (reference sequence). The CDR3 DNA is TGTGCCAGCAGCTTAGCTCGAGGGGCAGGGGGCCAGGGGAACACTGAAGCTTTCTTT. Translated, it gives CASSLARGAGGQGNTEAFF. Full variable domain (rest looked up from reference TRBV7-9 and TRBJ1-1): DTGVSQNPRHKITKRGQNVTFRCDPISEHNRLYWYRQTLGQGPEFLTYFQNEAQLEKSRLLSDRFSAERPKGSFSTLEIQRTEQGDSAMYLCASSLARGAGGQGNTEAFFGQGTRLTVV.

This clonotype was seen a handful of times. The V call is TRBV6-5, the J call TRBJ2-7; 12 bases fit TRBD2. The germline V gene has CDR1 MNHEY and CDR2 SVGAGI. This CDR3 contains 15 residues. Trimming cost V 6 bases and J 5 bases; bases outside gene matches: 8. CDR3 residues: CASRPRLAGVHEQYF. The CDR3 DNA reads TGTGCCAGCAGGCCCCGACTAGCGGGAGTCCACGAGCAGTACTTC.

The chain links TRBV9 to TRBJ2-3; no reliable D call. V was trimmed by 3 bases and J by 3 bases, leaving 8 bases between them. Germline V CDR1 and CDR2: SGDLS, YYNGEE. This CDR3 has 13 residues. In DNA, the CDR3 is TGTGCCAGCAGCGCTTCTGGGACAGATACGCAGTATTTT. It is translated as CASSASGTDTQYF.

The chain carries TRBV5-8 and TRBJ1-4; TRBD1 matches at 9 bases. Germline lookup yields CDR1 SGHTS and CDR2 YDEGEE. CDR3 length: 14 residues. The V gene end was trimmed by 1 base and the J gene end by 8 bases; junction bases not matched to a gene: 3. The CDR3 region has the DNA TGTGCCAGCAGCTTGTCCGGACAGGGGGAAAAACTGTTTTTT. Protein product: CASSLSGQGEKLFF.

This clonotype was picked up a small number of times. The chain joins TRBV7-2 to TRBJ1-2, with D possibly being TRBD1 (6 bases). The length of the CDR3 is 14 residues. The V gene's germline CDR1 is SGHTA and CDR2 FQGNSA. The germline V and J ends were trimmed by 5 bases and 7 bases, with 17 bases remaining between them. CDR3 protein: CASSPKGEGPGYTF. The CDR3 nucleotides read TGTGCCAGCAGCCCCAAGGGGGAGGGGCCTGGCTACACCTTC.

CDR3 amino acids: CASSYMGAGGPSEQFF. The CDR3 DNA sequence: TGTGCCAGCAGCTACATGGGGGCGGGGGGGCCTAGTGAGCAGTTCTTC. The genes are TRBV7-2 and TRBJ2-1; 9 bases are shared with TRBD2. CDR1 SGHTA and CDR2 FQGNSA come from the germline V gene. Germline trimming cut 4 bases from V and 9 bases from J; bases unmatched to any gene: 13. The CDR3 extends over 16 amino acids.

This clonotype appeared a single time. The chain combines TRBV10-1 with TRBJ2-1; D gene unclear. Trimming stripped 3 bases from V and 2 bases from J, with 17 bases between. From germline, CDR1 is WNHNN and CDR2 SYGVQD (reference sequence). This CDR3 has 17 amino acids. In DNA form, the CDR3 reads TGCGCCAGCAGTGATCGCGCCCGTCTTGACGCCTACAATGAGCAGTTCTTC. This codes for CASSDRARLDAYNEQFF.

The gene calls are TRBV3-1 and TRBJ2-5; no clear D. The CDR3 is 12 amino acids. Germline CDR1 and CDR2: LGHDT and YNNKEL (reference sequence). V was pared by 3 bases and J by 7 bases, with 9 bases between. This CDR3 is CASSHDIRTQYF. In DNA, the CDR3 is TGTGCCAGCAGCCATGATATCAGGACCCAGTACTTC.

This clonotype was seen repeatedly, ten times or more. In nucleotides, the CDR3 is TGTGCCAGCAGTTTATCGAGGGCTACCACGAGGTACGAGCAGTACTTC. Amino acids: CASSLSRATTRYEQYF. This chain joins TRBV27 and TRBJ2-7, with D maybe TRBD2 (5 bases). The V gene lost 0 bases and the J gene lost 4 bases, with 16 bases spanning the gap. Germline CDR1 is MNHEY and CDR2 is SMNVEV (reference sequence). This CDR3 comprises 16 residues.

The rearrangement links TRBV7-2 to TRBJ1-2; the match to TRBD1 covers 7 bases. Germline V CDR1 and CDR2: SGHTA, FQGNSA. This CDR3 contains 15 residues. With 5 bases clipped from V and 0 bases from J, the junction kept 6 bases outside the gene matches. The CDR3, as DNA: TGTGCCAGCAGCGGGTGGACAGGAACTAACTATGGCTACACCTTC. Translation gives CASSGWTGTNYGYTF. The full variable domain, rest sourced from reference TRBV7-2 and TRBJ1-2, is GAGVSQSPSNKVTEKGKDVELRCDPISGHTALYWYRQSLGQGLEFLIYFQGNSAPDKSGLPSDRFSAERTGGSVSTLTIQRTQQEDSAVYLCASSGWTGTNYGYTFGSGTRLTVV.

V usage is TRBV12-3 or TRBV12-4 and J usage is TRBJ2-7; 12 nucleotides line up with TRBD2. The DNA end is a closer match to TRBJ2-5, so the J assignment may be wrong. The CDR3 sequence is 15 residues long. The CDR3 is CASSERGLAGETQYF. In DNA, the CDR3 is TGTGCCAGCAGTGAAAGGGGACTAGCGGGTGAGACCCAGTACTTC.

This chain links TRBV5-5 with TRBJ1-1; D not certain. Germline loops: CDR1 SGHKS, CDR2 YYEKEE (reference sequence). CDR3 length equals 14 residues. The V end was cut by 3 bases, the J end by 3 bases, with 12 bases between. Here the CDR3 reads CASSSGRTYTEAFF. CDR3 DNA sequence: TGTGCCAGCAGCTCTGGCAGGACCTACACTGAAGCTTTCTTT.

This chain links TRBV3-1 with TRBJ2-3; 8 bases line up with TRBD2. The V gene end was trimmed by 4 bases and the J gene end by 6 bases; junction bases not matched to a gene: 15. This CDR3 region has 17 residues. Germline-derived CDR1 and CDR2 are LGHDT and YNNKEL (reference sequence). The CDR3 sequence: CASSPPLGAGARDTQYF. The CDR3 bases are TGTGCCAGCAGCCCCCCTTTAGGAGCGGGGGCGCGGGATACGCAGTATTTT.